This entry describes one TCR beta chain. One entry per CDR3 protein, called by TCRdb with MiXCR from the RT-PCR reads. The table includes about 680,000 distinct CDR3 sequences, 14% detected once. The CDR3 consists of 16 residues. The V and J ends lost 3 bases and 8 bases, in that order; junction bases with no gene match: 4. The germline V gene has CDR1 LGHDT and CDR2 YNNKEL (reference sequence). The receptor's source is a female donor in good health, serving as a healthy control. The V call is TRBV3-1, the J call TRBJ2-1; 16 nucleotides match TRBD2. The sequenced material came from memory CD4+ T cells from blood. The DNA of the CDR3 is TGTGCCAGCAGCCACGGGACTAGCGGGGGGGCCGATGAGCAGTTCTTC. Its protein is CASSHGTSGGADEQFF.